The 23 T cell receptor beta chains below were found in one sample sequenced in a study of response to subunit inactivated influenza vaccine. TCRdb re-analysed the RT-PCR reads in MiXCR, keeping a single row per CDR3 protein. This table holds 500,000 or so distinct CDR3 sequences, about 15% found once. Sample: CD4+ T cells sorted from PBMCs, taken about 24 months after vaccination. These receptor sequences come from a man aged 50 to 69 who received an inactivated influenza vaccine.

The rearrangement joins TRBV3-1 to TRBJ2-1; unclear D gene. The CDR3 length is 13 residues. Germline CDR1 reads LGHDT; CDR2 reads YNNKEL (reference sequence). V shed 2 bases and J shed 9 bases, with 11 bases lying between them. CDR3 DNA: TGTGCCAGCAGCCAAACGATAATAAGTGAGCAGTTCTTC. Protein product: CASSQTIISEQFF.

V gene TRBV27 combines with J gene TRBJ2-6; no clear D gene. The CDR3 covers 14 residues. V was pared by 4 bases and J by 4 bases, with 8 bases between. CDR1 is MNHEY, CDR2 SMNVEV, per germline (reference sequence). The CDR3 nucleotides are TGTGCCAGCAGTTCCGTATTAGGGGCCAACGTCCTGACTTTC. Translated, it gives CASSSVLGANVLTF.

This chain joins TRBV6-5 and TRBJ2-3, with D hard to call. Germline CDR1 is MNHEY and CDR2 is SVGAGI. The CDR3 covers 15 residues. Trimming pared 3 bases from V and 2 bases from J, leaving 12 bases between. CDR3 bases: TGTGCCAGCAGTTATGGGAACGGATTCACAGATACGCAGTATTTT. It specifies CASSYGNGFTDTQYF.

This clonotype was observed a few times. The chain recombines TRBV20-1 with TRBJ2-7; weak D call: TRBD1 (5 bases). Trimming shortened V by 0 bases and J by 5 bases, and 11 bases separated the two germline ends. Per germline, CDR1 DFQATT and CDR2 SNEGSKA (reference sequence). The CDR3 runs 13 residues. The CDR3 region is CSARDRTPHEQYF. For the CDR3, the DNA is TGCAGTGCTAGAGATCGGACACCCCACGAGCAGTACTTC.

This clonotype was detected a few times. CDR3: CASSQGGLGGEQFF. DNA for the CDR3: TGCGCCAGCAGCCAAGGGGGTTTGGGGGGGGAGCAGTTCTTC. J is TRBJ2-1 and V is TRBV4-3; 7 nucleotides line up with TRBD2. This CDR3 spans 14 amino acids. The germline V gene encodes CDR1 LGHNA and CDR2 YSLEER. The J segment lost 10 bases and the V segment lost 1 base, leaving 7 bases of the junction unmatched.

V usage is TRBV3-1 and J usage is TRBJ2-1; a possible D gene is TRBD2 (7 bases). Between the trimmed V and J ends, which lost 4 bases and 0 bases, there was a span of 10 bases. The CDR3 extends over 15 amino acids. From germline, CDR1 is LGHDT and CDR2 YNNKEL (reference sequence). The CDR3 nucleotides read TGTGCCAGCAGCCGCGGGGGCTTCTCCTACAATGAGCAGTTCTTC. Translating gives CASSRGGFSYNEQFF.

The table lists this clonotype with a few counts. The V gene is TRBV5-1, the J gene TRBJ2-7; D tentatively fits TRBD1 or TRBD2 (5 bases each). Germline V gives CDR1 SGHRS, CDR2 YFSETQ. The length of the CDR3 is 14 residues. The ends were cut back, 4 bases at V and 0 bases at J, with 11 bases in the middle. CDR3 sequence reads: CASSGTESSYEQYF. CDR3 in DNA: TGCGCCAGCAGCGGGACGGAGAGCTCCTACGAGCAGTACTTC.

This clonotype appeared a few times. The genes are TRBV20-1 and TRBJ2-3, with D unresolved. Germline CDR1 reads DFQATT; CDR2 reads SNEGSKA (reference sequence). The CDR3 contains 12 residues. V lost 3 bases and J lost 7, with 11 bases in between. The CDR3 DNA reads TGCAGTGCTAGCCAGCCAAGGAATACGCAGTATTTT. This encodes CSASQPRNTQYF.

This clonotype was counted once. The CDR3 DNA is TGTGCCATCAGGGGACAGTCAGACTCCTACGAGCAGTACTTC. Residues: CAIRGQSDSYEQYF. The chain recombines TRBV10-3 with TRBJ2-7, with 7 bases lining up with TRBD1. CDR3 length: 14 residues. The trim removed 6 bases at V and 0 bases at J, leaving 5 bases unmatched. Germline values: CDR1 ENHRY, CDR2 SYGVKD.

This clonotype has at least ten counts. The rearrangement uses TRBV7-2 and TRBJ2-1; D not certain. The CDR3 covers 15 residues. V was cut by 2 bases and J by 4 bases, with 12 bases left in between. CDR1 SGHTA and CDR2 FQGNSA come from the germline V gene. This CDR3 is CASSLNEAGYNEQFF. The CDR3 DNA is TGTGCCAGCAGCTTAAATGAGGCCGGGTACAATGAGCAGTTCTTC. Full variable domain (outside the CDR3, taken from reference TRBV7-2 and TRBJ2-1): GAGVSQSPSNKVTEKGKDVELRCDPISGHTALYWYRQSLGQGLEFLIYFQGNSAPDKSGLPSDRFSAERTGGSVSTLTIQRTQQEDSAVYLCASSLNEAGYNEQFFGPGTRLTVL.

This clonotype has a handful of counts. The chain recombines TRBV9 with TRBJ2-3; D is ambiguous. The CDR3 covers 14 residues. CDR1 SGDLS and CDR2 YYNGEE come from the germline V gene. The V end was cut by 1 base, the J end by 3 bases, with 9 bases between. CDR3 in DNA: TGTGCCAGCAGCGTACGTAGTTCAACAGATACGCAGTATTTT. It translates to CASSVRSSTDTQYF.

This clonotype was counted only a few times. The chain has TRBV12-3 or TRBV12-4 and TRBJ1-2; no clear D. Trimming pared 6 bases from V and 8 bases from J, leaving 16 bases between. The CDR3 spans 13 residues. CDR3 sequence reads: CASSPIGRSGYTF. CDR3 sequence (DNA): TGTGCCAGCAGCCCCATTGGGCGATCCGGCTACACCTTC.

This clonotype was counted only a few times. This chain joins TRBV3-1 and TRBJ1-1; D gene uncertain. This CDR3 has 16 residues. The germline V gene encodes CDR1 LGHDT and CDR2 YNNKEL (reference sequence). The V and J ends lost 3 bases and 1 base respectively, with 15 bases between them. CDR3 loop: CASSQGSVPQNTEAFF. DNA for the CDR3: TGTGCCAGCAGCCAGGGTTCCGTCCCACAGAACACTGAAGCTTTCTTT.

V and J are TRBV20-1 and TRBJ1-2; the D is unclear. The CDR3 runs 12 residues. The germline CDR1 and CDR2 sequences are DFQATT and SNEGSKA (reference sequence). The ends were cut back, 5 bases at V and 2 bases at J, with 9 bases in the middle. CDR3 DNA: TGCAGTGCTCAGATCTCAAACTATGGCTACACCTTC. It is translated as CSAQISNYGYTF.

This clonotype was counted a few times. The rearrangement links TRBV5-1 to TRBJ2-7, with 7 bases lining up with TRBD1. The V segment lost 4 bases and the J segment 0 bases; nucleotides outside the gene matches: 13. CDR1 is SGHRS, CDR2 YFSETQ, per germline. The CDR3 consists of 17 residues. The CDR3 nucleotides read TGCGCCAGCAGCCCGGGACAGCTCTCCGTATACTCCTACGAGCAGTACTTC. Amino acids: CASSPGQLSVYSYEQYF. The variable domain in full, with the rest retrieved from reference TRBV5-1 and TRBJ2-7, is KAGVTQTPRYLIKTRGQQVTLSCSPISGHRSVSWYQQTPGQGLQFLFEYFSETQRNKGNFPGRFSGRQFSNSRSEMNVSTLELGDSALYLCASSPGQLSVYSYEQYFGPGTRLTVT.

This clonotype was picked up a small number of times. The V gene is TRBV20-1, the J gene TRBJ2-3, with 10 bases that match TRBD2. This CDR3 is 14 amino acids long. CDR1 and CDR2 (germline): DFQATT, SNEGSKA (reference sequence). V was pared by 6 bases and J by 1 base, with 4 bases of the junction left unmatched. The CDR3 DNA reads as TGCAGTGCCCCTAGCGGGAGTCGCACAGATACGCAGTATTTT. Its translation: CSAPSGSRTDTQYF.

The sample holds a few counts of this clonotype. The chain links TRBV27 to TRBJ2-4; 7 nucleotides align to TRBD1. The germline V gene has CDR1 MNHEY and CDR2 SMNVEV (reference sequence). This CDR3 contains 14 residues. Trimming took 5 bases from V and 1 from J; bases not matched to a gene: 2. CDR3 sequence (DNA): TGTGCCAGCAGTCCAGGGGGTGCCAAAAACATTCAGTACTTC. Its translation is CASSPGGAKNIQYF.

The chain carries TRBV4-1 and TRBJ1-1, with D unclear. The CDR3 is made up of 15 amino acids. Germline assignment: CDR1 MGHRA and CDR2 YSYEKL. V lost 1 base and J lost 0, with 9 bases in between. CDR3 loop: CASSQVHTVNTEAFF. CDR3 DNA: TGCGCCAGCAGCCAAGTTCACACAGTGAACACTGAAGCTTTCTTT.

This chain's CDR3 is CASSGRDRGSYEQYF. CDR3 coding DNA: TGTGCCAGCAGTGGCCGGGACAGGGGATCCTACGAGCAGTACTTC. The chain links TRBV6-2 or TRBV6-3 to TRBJ2-7; 10 positions agree with TRBD1. The V and J ends lost 5 bases and 1 base, in that order; junction bases with no gene match: 5. The CDR3 extends over 15 amino acids. In germline, CDR1 is MNHEY, CDR2 SVGEGT.

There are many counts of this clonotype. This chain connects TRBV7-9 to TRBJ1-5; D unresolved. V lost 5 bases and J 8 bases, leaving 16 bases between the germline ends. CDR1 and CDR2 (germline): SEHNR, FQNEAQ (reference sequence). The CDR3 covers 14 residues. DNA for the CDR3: TGTGCCAGCAGCCCCGGACGGGCTGGTGAGCCCCAGCATTTT. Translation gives CASSPGRAGEPQHF.

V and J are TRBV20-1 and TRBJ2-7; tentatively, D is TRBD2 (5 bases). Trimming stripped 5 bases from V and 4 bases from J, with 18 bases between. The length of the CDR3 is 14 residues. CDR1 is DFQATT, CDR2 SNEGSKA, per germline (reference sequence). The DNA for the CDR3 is TGCAGTGCTGCCCACCCCATTCTAGCATACGAGCAGTACTTC. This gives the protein CSAAHPILAYEQYF.

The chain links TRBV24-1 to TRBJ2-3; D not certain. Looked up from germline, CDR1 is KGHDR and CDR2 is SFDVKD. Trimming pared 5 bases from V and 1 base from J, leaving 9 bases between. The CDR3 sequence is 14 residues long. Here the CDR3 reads CATSATGGTDTQYF. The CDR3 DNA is TGTGCCACCAGTGCAACCGGAGGCACAGATACGCAGTATTTT.

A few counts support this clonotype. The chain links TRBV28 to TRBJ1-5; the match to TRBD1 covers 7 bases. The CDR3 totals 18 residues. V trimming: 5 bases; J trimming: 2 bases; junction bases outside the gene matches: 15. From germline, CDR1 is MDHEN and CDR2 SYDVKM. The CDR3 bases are TGTGCCAGCAGTCCCCCGGGACAGACTGTCCGGGGCAATCAGCCCCAGCATTTT. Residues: CASSPPGQTVRGNQPQHF.